This T cell receptor beta chain was sequenced in a study of shared clonotypes between healthy human individuals. TCRdb's copy holds only in-frame clones and misses some; the assay was immunoSEQ multiplex PCR. The sample holds approximately 320,000 clones; roughly 84% are singletons and the top ten take roughly 16%. The CDR3 loop spans 15 amino acids. Per the germline V gene, CDR1 is MNHNS and CDR2 is SASEGT. The trim removed 6 bases at V and 2 bases at J, leaving 4 bases unmatched. The receptor was isolated from a young man in good health. Sequenced sample: memory CD8+ T cells sorted from blood. Specified subset: CD45RO+ cells pooled with CCR7-negative TemRA cells. The chain joins TRBV6-1 to TRBJ2-1, with 10 bases lining up with TRBD2. CDR3 in amino acids: CASSLAGGPYNEQFF. Written as DNA, the CDR3 is TGTGCCAGCAGCTTAGCGGGGGGTCCCTACAATGAGCAGTTCTTC.